The present entry profiles one TCR beta chain with its context. This entry belongs to a study of blood T cell repertoires in COVID-19. Study-wide context: T cells, B-cell-depleted T cells, or PBMCs provided the cDNA or gDNA that served as material.

A PCR-confirmed or clinician-diagnosed COVID-19 case had contacted exposed participants within 2 weeks of entry. Produced via immunoSEQ multiplex PCR; TCRdb's table is partial and in-frame only. The top ten clones hold roughly 4.9% of a sample with approximately 150,000 clones, roughly 83% of them seen once. Germline V CDR1 and CDR2: SGHNT, YENEEA. V shed 4 bases and J shed 5 bases, with 11 bases lying between them. The CDR3 contains 14 residues. Specimen: PBMCs or T cells enriched from blood (not recorded which). This rearrangement joins TRBV11-3 to TRBJ2-2; tentative D call: TRBD1 (6 bases). This sequence originates from a man between 65 and 85 years old who had been exposed to COVID-19. The CDR3 DNA sequence: TGTGCCAGCAGCTCCCGAACAGGGACCGGGGAGCTGTTTTTT. It translates to CASSSRTGTGELFF.